A single sample gave rise to the 15 T cell receptor beta chains below, sequenced in a study of T cells after yellow fever vaccination. TCRdb independently ran MiXCR on the 5' RACE reads; one entry per CDR3 protein. Among some 550,000 distinct CDR3 sequences listed, under 25% were seen once. Source: PBMCs, taken 15 days after the yellow fever booster vaccination. Every receptor here comes from a man aged 25 to 40 who received the YFV17D yellow fever vaccine.

CDR3 bases: TGCAGCGTGGGGCCCACAGGGGGTCTCACAGATACGCAGTATTTT. Amino acids: CSVGPTGGLTDTQYF. The genes are TRBV29-1 and TRBJ2-3, with 8 bases matching TRBD1. Germline values: CDR1 SQVTM, CDR2 ANQGSEA. The CDR3 loop spans 15 amino acids. V shed 6 bases and J 2 bases; nucleotides not matched to a gene: 10.

The genes are TRBV6-2 or TRBV6-3 and TRBJ2-7; TRBD1 is a possible D gene (6 bases). Germline CDR1 is MNHEY and CDR2 is SVGEGT. Trimming shortened V by 6 bases and J by 7 bases, and 19 bases separated the two germline ends. The CDR3 runs to 14 residues. CDR3 region: CASSSISGVREQYF. The CDR3 DNA sequence: TGTGCCAGCAGCTCCATTTCAGGGGTTCGGGAGCAGTACTTC.

The table lists this clonotype with a few counts. CDR3 sequence reads: CASGIPSSYNEQFF. The CDR3 DNA reads as TGTGCCAGCGGGATACCTAGCTCCTACAATGAGCAGTTCTTC. This sequence joins TRBV16 and TRBJ2-1; D uncertain. There are 14 residues in the CDR3. In germline, CDR1 is KGHSY, CDR2 FQNENV. Trimming shortened V by 8 bases and J by 0 bases, and 11 bases separated the two germline ends.

The chain joins TRBV6-1 to TRBJ1-2, with a tentative D call TRBD1 (5 bases). In germline, CDR1 is MNHNS, CDR2 SASEGT. V lost 4 bases and J 8 bases, leaving 20 bases between the germline ends. The CDR3 spans 15 residues. CDR3 in DNA: TGTGCCAGCAGTGCCCAGGGTCGATCACTTTGGGGCTACACCTTC. Amino acids: CASSAQGRSLWGYTF.

The chain links TRBV6-5 to TRBJ2-1, with 9 bases aligning to TRBD2. Germline CDR1 reads MNHEY; CDR2 reads SVGAGI. Unmatched junction bases numbered 11, after V lost 4 bases and J lost 7 bases. CDR3 length: 16 residues. CDR3 sequence: CASSLSFGTSYNEQFF. The CDR3 DNA reads TGTGCCAGCAGTTTATCGTTCGGGACTAGCTATAATGAGCAGTTCTTC.

This clonotype has only a few counts. The chain links TRBV5-1 to TRBJ2-7; 7 bases are shared with TRBD1. CDR1 SGHRS and CDR2 YFSETQ come from the germline V gene. After removal of 7 bases from V and 0 bases from J, the junction contained 7 bases not matched to a gene. This CDR3 has 14 residues. The CDR3, as DNA: TGCGCCAGCGCCATTTCAGGGGGCTCCTACGAGCAGTACTTC. It is translated as CASAISGGSYEQYF. The full variable domain, its missing parts supplied by reference TRBV5-1 and TRBJ2-7, is KAGVTQTPRYLIKTRGQQVTLSCSPISGHRSVSWYQQTPGQGLQFLFEYFSETQRNKGNFPGRFSGRQFSNSRSEMNVSTLELGDSALYLCASAISGGSYEQYFGPGTRLTVT.

There are a few counts of this clonotype. The chain employs TRBV3-1 and TRBJ2-3, with 7 bases identical to TRBD2. The J segment lost 5 bases and the V segment lost 4 bases, leaving 9 bases of the junction unmatched. Per the germline V gene, CDR1 is LGHDT and CDR2 is YNNKEL (reference sequence). The CDR3 totals 15 residues. The CDR3 region is CASSLQRDLRDTQYF. For the CDR3, the DNA is TGTGCCAGCAGCCTTCAGCGGGATTTGCGAGATACGCAGTATTTT.

The gene calls are TRBV3-1 and TRBJ2-7, with D possibly being TRBD2 (5 bases). The CDR3 is 12 residues long. Per germline, CDR1 LGHDT and CDR2 YNNKEL (reference sequence). V was clipped by 3 bases and J by 5 bases, with 8 bases between them. CDR3 coding DNA: TGTGCCAGCAGCCAGGAGGTTCACGAGCAGTACTTC. Amino acid sequence: CASSQEVHEQYF.

This clonotype came up a few times. The CDR3 loop reads CASSLGETDTQYF. The CDR3, as DNA: TGCGCCAGCAGCTTAGGAGAGACAGATACGCAGTATTTT. This chain uses TRBV5-1 with TRBJ2-3; D is undetermined. Germline values: CDR1 SGHRS, CDR2 YFSETQ. The CDR3 runs to 13 residues. The V end was cut by 2 bases, the J end by 3 bases, with 7 bases between.

A few counts support this clonotype. This chain's CDR3 is CASSIGVGSGRRAYNEQFF. Here the CDR3 DNA reads TGTGCCAGTAGTATAGGTGTGGGTAGCGGGAGGAGGGCCTACAATGAGCAGTTCTTC. V usage is TRBV19 and J usage is TRBJ2-1; the match to TRBD2 covers 10 bases. The V gene's germline CDR1 is LNHDA and CDR2 SQIVND (reference sequence). Losses at the gene ends were 1 base for V and 2 bases for J; bases not matched to a gene: 11. The CDR3 length is 19 residues.

This CDR3 reads CASRRGQGASNTGELFF. The CDR3 nucleotides are TGTGCCAGTCGCCGCGGACAGGGGGCCTCGAACACCGGGGAGCTGTTTTTT. The rearrangement joins TRBV6-1 to TRBJ2-2, with 11 bases identical to TRBD1. The length of the CDR3 is 17 residues. Germline CDR1 reads MNHNS; CDR2 reads SASEGT. V was clipped by 9 bases and J by 0 bases; unmatched bases: 9.

The V call is TRBV20-1, the J call TRBJ2-1; TRBD2 matches at 13 bases. This CDR3 is 16 amino acids long. In germline, CDR1 is DFQATT, CDR2 SNEGSKA (reference sequence). The trim removed 1 base at V and 10 bases at J, leaving 10 bases unmatched. The CDR3 nucleotides read TGCAGTGCTAGAGGCCGGACTAGCGGGAGTCCCGGGGAGCAGTTCTTC. Translation gives CSARGRTSGSPGEQFF.

A few counts support this clonotype. The V call is TRBV20-1, the J call TRBJ2-7; D unresolved. Trimming left V 3 bases short and J 4 bases short, with 7 bases between. Germline lookup yields CDR1 DFQATT and CDR2 SNEGSKA (reference sequence). The CDR3 has 11 amino acids. CDR3 region: CSASDKYEQYF. Here the CDR3 DNA reads TGCAGTGCTAGTGATAAATACGAGCAGTACTTC.

V is TRBV7-8 and J is TRBJ1-1, with D possibly TRBD1 on 6 matching bases. Germline loops: CDR1 SGHVS, CDR2 FQNEAQ. The ends were cut back, 1 base at V and 5 bases at J, with 11 bases in the middle. This CDR3 contains 14 residues. CDR3 in amino acids: CASSLGTEATEAFF. The DNA of the CDR3 is TGTGCCAGCAGCTTAGGGACAGAGGCGACTGAAGCTTTCTTT.

V is TRBV18 and J is TRBJ2-3; a weak D match, TRBD2 (5 bases). This CDR3 is built from 16 residues. The germline gives CDR1 KGHSH, CDR2 LQKENI. Trimming shortened V by 3 bases and J by 6 bases, and 19 bases separated the two germline ends. The CDR3 loop reads CASSPSPRVSPDTQYF. The CDR3 nucleotides are TGTGCCAGCTCACCGTCTCCGCGGGTGTCCCCCGATACGCAGTATTTT.